The entry that follows covers one T cell receptor (beta chain) sequence. Using a CD8+CD4-CCR7+CD45RA+ phenotype, naive CD8 T cells were sorted. TCRdb reanalysed the PCR reads using MiXCR and keeps one entry per CDR3 protein. The sample comprises approximately 500,000 distinct CDR3 sequences, 20% to 25% of which are singletons, and more than 0.8% rests with the top ten. The CDR3 is 15 amino acids. Germline CDR1 SGDLS, CDR2 YYNGEE. V gave up 0 bases and J gave up 0 bases, with 9 bases separating them. The data originate from a study of molecular identifiers for immune sequencing clone quantification. Study as a whole: Replicate RNA came from 20,000 or 100,000 naive CD8 cells and was split five ways, and four parts were sequenced.

Input material: naive CD8+ T cells from blood, with Jurkat cell RNA spiked in. Indicated subset: FACS-sorted CD8+CD4-CCR7+CD45RA+ naive T cells. The chain links TRBV9 to TRBJ1-2, with D unclear. The sequence derives from a human donor in good health. Some libraries in this study had Jurkat cell RNA spiked in. CDR3 loop: CASSVADGPNYGYTF. The CDR3 DNA sequence: TGTGCCAGCAGCGTAGCGGACGGTCCTAACTATGGCTACACCTTC.